This TCR beta chain is drawn from a study of T cell repertoires in cytomegalovirus infection. Findings and caveats of the study: Carriage of CMV together with the relevant HLA was identifiable through cumulative public TCR beta family frequency. Dominant in the ex vivo response were TCR beta clonotypes restricted by HLA-C and specific for CMV.

Trimming pared 5 bases from V and 5 bases from J, leaving 13 bases between. This CDR3 contains 14 residues. TCRdb reprocessed the reads via MiXCR and lists one record per CDR3 protein. This sample carries over 200,000 distinct CDR3 sequences, approximately 13% of them seen once, and the ten largest clones take 8.5% to 10%. This clonotype occurred a few times. The antigen is not known. The V and J genes are TRBV12-3 or TRBV12-4 and TRBJ2-1; D might be TRBD1 or TRBD2, each matching 5 bases. Sequencing input: PBMCs. The TCR sequence derives from a human donor in good health (CMV status not recorded). Some clones in this sample may be carry-over from other donors' samples. The CDR3 nucleotides read TGTGCCAGCAGTCAGGGACGCCGGGACAATGAGCAGTTCTTC. Translating gives CASSQGRRDNEQFF.